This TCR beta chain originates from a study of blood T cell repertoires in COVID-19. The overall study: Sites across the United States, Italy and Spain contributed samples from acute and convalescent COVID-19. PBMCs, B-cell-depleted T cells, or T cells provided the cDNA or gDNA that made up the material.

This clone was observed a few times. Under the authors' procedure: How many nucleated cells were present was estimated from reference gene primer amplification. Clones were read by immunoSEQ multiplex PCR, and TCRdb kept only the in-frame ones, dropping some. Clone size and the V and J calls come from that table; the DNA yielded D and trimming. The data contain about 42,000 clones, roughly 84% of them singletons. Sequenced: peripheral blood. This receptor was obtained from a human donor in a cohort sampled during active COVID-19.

The CDR3: CATSGQPQHF. The CDR3 coding sequence is TGTGCCACCTCAGGTCAGCCCCAGCATTTT. The V and J genes are TRBV6-6 and TRBJ1-5; D is unresolved. The V gene lost 10 bases and the J gene lost 6 bases, with 7 bases spanning the gap. Germline assignment: CDR1 MNHNY and CDR2 SVGAGI (reference sequence). CDR3 length: 10 residues.